The 7 T cell receptor beta chains presented below share a single source sample, sequenced in a study of blood T cell repertoires in COVID-19. Method: immunoSEQ multiplex PCR; TCRdb's copy keeps in-frame clones and lacks some. The data show under 300,000 clones, 87% seen once. The sequencing sample was made of peripheral blood. The receptor set was obtained from a man in his sixties who had recovered from COVID-19.

With regard to this clone: At one of its ends the junction is not consistent with the germline gene, which may arise from a read error. This sequence joins TRBV12-3 or TRBV12-4 and TRBJ2-2; 8 nucleotides agree with TRBD2. This CDR3 spans 13 amino acids. CDR3 DNA sequence: TGTGCCAGCAGCGGGGGGGGAACCGGGGTGCTGTTTTTT. Translation: CASSGGGTGVLFF.

The V and J genes are TRBV12-5 and TRBJ2-7, with a possible D match to TRBD2 (5 bases). V lost 0 bases, J lost 7 bases, and 19 bases lay in between. Germline V gene sequence: CDR1 LGHNT, CDR2 FRNRAP. The CDR3 length is 16 residues. CDR3 sequence: CASGLVVGPGTNEQYV. The CDR3 nucleotides are TGTGCTAGTGGTTTGGTAGTAGGTCCGGGAACCAATGAGCAGTACGTC.

This rearrangement joins TRBV18 to TRBJ1-4; 7 bases are shared with TRBD1. This CDR3 has 16 amino acids. CDR1 is KGHSH and CDR2 is LQKENI in the germline V gene. Losses at the gene ends were 4 bases for V and 5 bases for J; bases not matched to a gene: 10. This CDR3 reads CASSLLPGQLNEKLFF. The CDR3 DNA sequence: TGTGCCAGCTCACTGCTTCCGGGACAGCTGAATGAAAAACTGTTTTTT.

This chain uses TRBV6-2 or TRBV6-3 with TRBJ2-7; 7 bases map to TRBD2. J lost 3 bases, V lost 2 bases, and 7 bases had no gene match. Germline V gives CDR1 MNHEY, CDR2 SVGEGT. There are 15 residues in the CDR3. CDR3: CASSYNSGGVYEQYF. For the CDR3, the DNA is TGTGCCAGCAGTTACAATTCGGGGGGAGTCTACGAGCAGTACTTC.

CDR3 amino acids: CASSSRRRVGGYTF. Written as DNA, the CDR3 is TGTGCCAGCAGTTCCCGGCGGAGGGTCGGGGGCTACACCTTC. V and J are TRBV2 and TRBJ1-2; no clear D gene. The germline gives CDR1 SNHLY, CDR2 FYNNEI. This CDR3 comprises 14 residues. V was shortened by 5 bases and J by 8 bases, with 18 bases between the two germline ends.

V and J are TRBV5-5 and TRBJ2-3, with 12 bases matching TRBD2. CDR3 size: 18 residues. V lost 4 bases and J lost 4; bases outside the gene matches: 13. CDR1 SGHKS and CDR2 YYEKEE come from the germline V gene (reference sequence). As DNA, the CDR3 is TGTGCCAGCAGCCCTCTCGGGGCTAGCGGGGGGGTATCAGATACGCAGTATTTT. Translated: CASSPLGASGGVSDTQYF.

The chain has TRBV10-1 and TRBJ2-3, with D possibly matching TRBD2 (6 bases). CDR3 length equals 13 residues. Trimming took 7 bases from V and 8 from J, leaving 16 bases between them. Germline-derived CDR1 and CDR2 are WNHNN and SYGVQD (reference sequence). CDR3 region: CASTGTPTLTQYF. Here the CDR3 DNA reads TGCGCCAGCACCGGGACTCCAACACTTACGCAGTATTTT.